These T cell receptor beta chains were read from a single sample in a study of OX40 agonist ivuxolimab in advanced cancers. Clones were sequenced by immunoSEQ multiplex PCR, and TCRdb holds only the in-frame ones, with some missing. Altogether 25,000 to 40,000 clones are present, 82% being singletons, with the ten largest covering about 20%. The specimen was CD4+ or CD8+ T cells sorted from blood, collected in a trial of the OX40 agonist ivuxolimab. These receptors all stem from an adult with an advanced solid tumor such as melanoma, head and neck, liver or kidney cancer. CDR3s include the opening cysteine and the closing phenylalanine or tryptophan. D genes are given only for firm matches. Clone size is given for some rows only: seen once, a few or many times, or a class if the clone is expanded.

v_call,j_call,clone_size,d_call,cdr3_nt,cdr3_aa
TRBV6-6,TRBJ2-7,.,TRBD2,TGTGTCGTACGGCGGGAGGGGGGCTACGAGCAGTACTTC,CVVRREGGYEQYF
TRBV19,TRBJ1-3,.,.,TGTGCCACGCCCCTCCCAGACGTCGAATCTGGAAACACCATATATTTT,CATPLPDVESGNTIYF
TRBV18,TRBJ2-7,.,.,TGTGCCAGCTCACCCCCCGGGCCGCCTGGCGAGCAGTACTTC,CASSPPGPPGEQYF
TRBV29-1,TRBJ2-5,few,.,TGCAGCGGGGAGTTGGGGACGAGTCAAGAGACCCAGTACTTC,CSGELGTSQETQYF
TRBV19,TRBJ2-7,.,.,TGTGCCAGTAGTACCGGCTACGAGCAGTACTTC,CASSTGYEQYF
TRBV11-3,TRBJ2-1,.,.,TGTGCCAGCAGCCCCGGACAATTCCGTGAGCAGTTCTTC,CASSPGQFREQFF
TRBV7-9,TRBJ2-7,.,.,TGTGCCAGCAGCTTGCAGGTGGCCCCCTACGAGCAGTACTTC,CASSLQVAPYEQYF
TRBV6-1,TRBJ1-1,.,.,TGTGCCAGCATTCCGACAGCCATGAACACTGAAGCTTTCTTT,CASIPTAMNTEAFF
TRBV10-2,TRBJ2-1,.,TRBD2,TGCGCCAGCCGAGGACTAGCGGGGCATGAGCAGTTCTTC,CASRGLAGHEQFF
TRBV13,TRBJ2-7,.,TRBD2,TGTGCCAGCAGCTTAGATTCTAGCGGCTCCTACGAGCAGTACTTC,CASSLDSSGSYEQYF
TRBV6-1,TRBJ2-7,.,TRBD1,TGTGCCAGCAGTAGATCCGGGACAGACTCCTACGAGCAGTACTTC,CASSRSGTDSYEQYF
TRBV4-1,TRBJ2-5,.,TRBD1,TGCGCCAGCAGCCAGTTGGGACAGCCCCAAGAGACCCAGTACTTC,CASSQLGQPQETQYF
TRBV30,TRBJ2-6,.,TRBD1,TGTGCCTGGTTGGGACAGGGGAGCTCTGGGGCCAACGTCCTGACTTTC,CAWLGQGSSGANVLTF
TRBV28,TRBJ2-5,.,TRBD1,TGTGCTAGCACCCCAAGGACAGGGGAGGGAGTCGAGACCCAGTACTTC,CASTPRTGEGVETQYF
TRBV13,TRBJ2-5,.,TRBD2,TGTGCCAGTCGTCGGCTAGCGGGGTGGGAGACCCAGTACTTC,CASRRLAGWETQYF
TRBV28,TRBJ2-7,.,.,TGTGCCAGCAGTTTGGTCCCGTCTCTCTCCGAGCAGTACTTC,CASSLVPSLSEQYF
TRBV10-1,TRBJ2-3,medium-sized,TRBD2,TGCGCCAGCAGTGAGGAGGACGGGGTAGCGGGTGTAGATACGCAGTATTTT,CASSEEDGVAGVDTQYF
TRBV11-2,TRBJ1-3,few,TRBD1,TGTGCCAGCACCGAGACAGGGTCTGGAAACACCATATATTTT,CASTETGSGNTIYF
TRBV19,TRBJ2-3,once,TRBD2,TGTGCCAGTAGCTTCGGGGGGACCACAGATACGCAGTATTTT,CASSFGGTTDTQYF
TRBV4-1,TRBJ2-1,once,TRBD2,TGCGCCAGCAGCCAAGATAGGAGCGGGGGGTTCTGGAATGAGCAGTTCTTC,CASSQDRSGGFWNEQFF
TRBV9,TRBJ2-7,once,.,TGTGCCAGCAGCGTATCGTCAAGTGGCGAGCAGTACTTC,CASSVSSSGEQYF
TRBV27,TRBJ1-4,.,TRBD1,TGTGCCAGCAGTTTAGAGCAGGGGGCGTATGAAAAACTGTTTTTT,CASSLEQGAYEKLFF
TRBV5-8,TRBJ1-2,.,TRBD1,TGTGCCAGCAGCTTCCGACAGGGCGATGGCTATGGCTACACCTTC,CASSFRQGDGYGYTF
TRBV13,TRBJ2-7,.,TRBD1,TGTGCCAGCAGCGGAAGGACAGGGGCAGACGAGCAGTACTTC,CASSGRTGADEQYF
TRBV28,TRBJ2-2,.,TRBD2,TGTGCCAGCAGTTCAGAGCGGGAGATAAACACCGGGGAGCTGTTTTTT,CASSSEREINTGELFF
TRBV5-6,TRBJ2-7,few,TRBD2,TGTGCCAGCAGCTTGGGGGGACTAGCGGCCTACGAGCAGTACTTC,CASSLGGLAAYEQYF
TRBV2,TRBJ2-1,once,.,TGTGCCAGCAGTGTCCGCTGGGGGAGCTCCTACAATGAGCAGTTCTTC,CASSVRWGSSYNEQFF
TRBV29-1,TRBJ1-2,.,.,TGCAGCGCTCACCTCGGACAGTCTGGCTACACCTTC,CSAHLGQSGYTF
TRBV28,TRBJ2-2,few,.,TGTGCCAGCAGCCCTACGGGACGGCGGTGGACCGGGGAGCTGTTTTTT,CASSPTGRRWTGELFF
TRBV29-1,TRBJ2-7,.,TRBD1,TGCAGCGGGAAACGACAGGGCTCCGAGCAGTACTTC,CSGKRQGSEQYF
TRBV5-1,TRBJ2-1,.,.,TGCGCCAGCAGCCCGGCCCCAGATGAGCAGTTCTTC,CASSPAPDEQFF
TRBV28,TRBJ1-1,.,.,TGTGCCAGCAGACCTCATACAGGGTCTGGTACTGAAGCTTTCTTT,CASRPHTGSGTEAFF
TRBV16,TRBJ1-1,.,.,TGTGCCAGCAGCATATCCGGGACACCGGGAGTAGCTGAAGCTTTCTTT,CASSISGTPGVAEAFF
TRBV5-6,TRBJ1-1,.,.,TGTGCCAGCAGCTTGGATTGGAACACTGAAGCTTTCTTT,CASSLDWNTEAFF
TRBV5-6,TRBJ1-2,few,TRBD1,TGTGCCAGCAGCACATGGGACAGACTAGGTAGGGGCTACACCTTC,CASSTWDRLGRGYTF
TRBV7-9,TRBJ1-2,.,.,TGTGCCAGCAGCTTAGGGCAGGGAAGTAACTATGGCTACACCTTC,CASSLGQGSNYGYTF
TRBV7-9,TRBJ1-1,.,.,TGTGCCAGCAGCTTAGTGCCAGGGCAGAACACTGAAGCTTTCTTT,CASSLVPGQNTEAFF
TRBV4-1,TRBJ1-1,.,.,TGCGCCAGCAGCCATTCAAACCGGGATCCGAACACTGAAGCTTTCTTT,CASSHSNRDPNTEAFF
TRBV7-7,TRBJ1-1,.,TRBD1,TGTGCCAGCAGCACCCGACAGGGGCTAAACACTGAAGCTTTCTTT,CASSTRQGLNTEAFF
TRBV27,TRBJ1-4,.,TRBD1,TGTGCCAGCAGTCACCTATCGGACAGGGGGGGGGCAACTAATGAAAAACTGTTTTTT,CASSHLSDRGGATNEKLFF
TRBV2,TRBJ2-5,once,.,TGTGCCAGCAGTCTTAAGGAGACCCAGTACTTC,CASSLKETQYF
TRBV18,TRBJ1-2,.,TRBD1,TGTGCCAGCACGGAAGACAGGGGTCGAAACTATGGCTACACCTTC,CASTEDRGRNYGYTF
TRBV4-3,TRBJ2-1,.,.,TGCGCCAGCAGCCAAGATCGCTTAACCAATGAGCAGTTCTTC,CASSQDRLTNEQFF
TRBV29-1,TRBJ1-2,few,.,TGCAGCGTGGGGTCAAATGGCTACACCTTC,CSVGSNGYTF
TRBV7-6,TRBJ2-7,few,TRBD1,TGTGCCAGCAGCTCGGGACAGTTTGGTGTCGGCGAGCAGTACTTC,CASSSGQFGVGEQYF
TRBV21-1,TRBJ1-4,.,.,TGTGCCAGCAGCAAAGTGGGTGCAACTAATGAAAAACTGTTTTTT,CASSKVGATNEKLFF
TRBV7-9,TRBJ1-4,.,TRBD1,TGTGCCAGCAGCTTTACGCGAGGGGGCCGGGGTGAAAAACTGTTTTTT,CASSFTRGGRGEKLFF
TRBV28,TRBJ2-3,.,.,TGTGCCAGCAGTCGCTTAGCGTTGGGCACAGATACGCAGTATTTT,CASSRLALGTDTQYF
TRBV27,TRBJ1-2,.,.,TGTGCCAGCAGCATCGACAGGCAAGCTAACTATGGCTACACCTTC,CASSIDRQANYGYTF
TRBV7-3,TRBJ2-2,few,.,TGTGCCAGCAGCTCGCAGGGAAACGGGGAGCTGTTTTTT,CASSSQGNGELFF
TRBV7-2,TRBJ2-3,few,.,TGTGCCAGCAGCTTAGCTCGGGAACTTGTTTATACGCAGTATTTT,CASSLARELVYTQYF
TRBV15,TRBJ2-1,.,TRBD2,TGTGCCACCAGCAGAGATCTAGCATGGACTAGCGGGGCGAATGAGCAGTTCTTC,CATSRDLAWTSGANEQFF
TRBV7-9,TRBJ2-2,.,TRBD2,TGTGCCAGCAGCCCTCTAGCGGGAGGTCGCACCGGGGAGCTGTTTTTT,CASSPLAGGRTGELFF
TRBV10-2,TRBJ2-7,.,.,TGCGCCAGCAGTGAATTGGGAAACAACTACGAGCAGTACTTC,CASSELGNNYEQYF
TRBV6-1,TRBJ2-7,.,.,TGTGCCAGCAGTGAACCCGCTCTGGGGGTGGACGAGCAGTACTTC,CASSEPALGVDEQYF